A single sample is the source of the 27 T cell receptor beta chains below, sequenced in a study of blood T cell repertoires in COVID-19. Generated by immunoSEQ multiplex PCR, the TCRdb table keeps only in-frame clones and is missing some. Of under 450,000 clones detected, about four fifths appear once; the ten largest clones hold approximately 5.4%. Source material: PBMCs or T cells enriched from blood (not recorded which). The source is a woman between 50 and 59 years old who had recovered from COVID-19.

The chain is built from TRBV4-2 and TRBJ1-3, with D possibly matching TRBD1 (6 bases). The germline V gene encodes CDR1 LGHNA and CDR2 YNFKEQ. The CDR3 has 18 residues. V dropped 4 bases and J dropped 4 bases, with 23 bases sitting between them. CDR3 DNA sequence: TGTGCCAGCAGCCCGTCGCTGAACAGGGACATTTCGGGAAACACCATATATTTT. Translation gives CASSPSLNRDISGNTIYF.

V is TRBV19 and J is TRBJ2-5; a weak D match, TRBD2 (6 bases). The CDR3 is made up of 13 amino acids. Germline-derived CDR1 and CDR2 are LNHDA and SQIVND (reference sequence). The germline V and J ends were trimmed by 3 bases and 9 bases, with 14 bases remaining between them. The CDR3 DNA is TGTGCCAGTAGTATCTTGCGCGGGGAGGCCCAGTACTTC. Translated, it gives CASSILRGEAQYF.

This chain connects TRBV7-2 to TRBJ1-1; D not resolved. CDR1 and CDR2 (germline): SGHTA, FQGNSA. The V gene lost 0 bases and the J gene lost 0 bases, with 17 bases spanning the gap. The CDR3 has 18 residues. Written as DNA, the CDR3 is TGTGCCAGCAGCTTAGCGCCCGAAGGGTTGCGGGTGAACACTGAAGCTTTCTTT. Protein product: CASSLAPEGLRVNTEAFF.

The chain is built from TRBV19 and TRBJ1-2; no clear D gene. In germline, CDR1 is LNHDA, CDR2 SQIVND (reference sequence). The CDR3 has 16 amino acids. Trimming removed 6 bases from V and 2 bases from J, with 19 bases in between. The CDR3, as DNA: TGTGCCAGTAGCATGGGAGGTGGTATAGCGAACTATGGCTACACCTTC. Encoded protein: CASSMGGGIANYGYTF.

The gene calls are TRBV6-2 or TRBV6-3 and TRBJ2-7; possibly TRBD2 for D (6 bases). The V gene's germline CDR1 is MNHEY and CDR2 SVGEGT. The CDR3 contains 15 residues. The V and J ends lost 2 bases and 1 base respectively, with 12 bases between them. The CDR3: CASSYDPSASYEQYF. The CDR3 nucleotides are TGTGCCAGCAGTTACGATCCTAGCGCTTCCTACGAGCAGTACTTC.

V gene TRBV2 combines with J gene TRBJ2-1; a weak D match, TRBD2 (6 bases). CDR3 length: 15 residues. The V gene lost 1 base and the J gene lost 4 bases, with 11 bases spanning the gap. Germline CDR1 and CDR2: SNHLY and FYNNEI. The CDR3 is CASSEGQGGYNEQFF. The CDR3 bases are TGTGCCAGCAGTGAAGGTCAGGGAGGTTACAATGAGCAGTTCTTC.

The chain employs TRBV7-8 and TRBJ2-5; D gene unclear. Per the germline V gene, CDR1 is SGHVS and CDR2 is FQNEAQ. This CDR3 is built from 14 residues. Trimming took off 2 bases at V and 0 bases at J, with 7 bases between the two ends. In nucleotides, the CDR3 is TGTGCCAGCAGCTTATTAGAGTACCAAGAGACCCAGTACTTC. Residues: CASSLLEYQETQYF.

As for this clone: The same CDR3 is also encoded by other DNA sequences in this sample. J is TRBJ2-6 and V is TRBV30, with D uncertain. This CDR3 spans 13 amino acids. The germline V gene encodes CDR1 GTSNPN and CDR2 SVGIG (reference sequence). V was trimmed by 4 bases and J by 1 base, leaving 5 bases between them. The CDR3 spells CAWTTSGANVLTF. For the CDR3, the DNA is TGTGCCTGGACAACATCTGGGGCCAACGTCCTGACTTTC.

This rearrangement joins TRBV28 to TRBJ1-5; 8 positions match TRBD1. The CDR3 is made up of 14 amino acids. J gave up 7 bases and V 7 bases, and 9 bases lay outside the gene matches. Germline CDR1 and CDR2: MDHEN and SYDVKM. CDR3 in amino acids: CASKDRAPGQPQHF. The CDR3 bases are TGTGCCAGCAAGGACAGGGCCCCCGGACAGCCCCAGCATTTT.

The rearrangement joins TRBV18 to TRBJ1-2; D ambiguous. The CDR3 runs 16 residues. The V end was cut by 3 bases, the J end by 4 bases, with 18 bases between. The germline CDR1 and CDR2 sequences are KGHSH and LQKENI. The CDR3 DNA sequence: TGTGCCAGCTCACCGCGGCAGTTGAACCCCTCCTATGGCTACACCTTC. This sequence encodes CASSPRQLNPSYGYTF.

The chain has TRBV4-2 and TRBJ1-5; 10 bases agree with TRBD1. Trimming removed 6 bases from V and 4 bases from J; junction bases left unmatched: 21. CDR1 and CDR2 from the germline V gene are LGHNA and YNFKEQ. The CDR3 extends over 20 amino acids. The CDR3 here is CASSLLHPQGRGQGNQPQHF. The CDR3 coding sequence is TGTGCCAGCAGTCTTTTACACCCCCAGGGTCGGGGACAGGGGAATCAGCCCCAGCATTTT.

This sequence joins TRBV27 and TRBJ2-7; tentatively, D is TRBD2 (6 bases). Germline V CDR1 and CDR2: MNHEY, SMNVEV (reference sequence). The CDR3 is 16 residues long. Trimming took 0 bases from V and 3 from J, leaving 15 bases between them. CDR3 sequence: CASSLSSGVRGYEQYF. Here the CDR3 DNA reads TGTGCCAGCAGTTTATCCTCGGGGGTGAGGGGCTACGAGCAGTACTTC.

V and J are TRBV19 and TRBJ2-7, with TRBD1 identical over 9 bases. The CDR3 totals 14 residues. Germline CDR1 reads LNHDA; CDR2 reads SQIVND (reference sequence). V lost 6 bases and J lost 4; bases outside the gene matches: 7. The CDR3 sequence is CASSSGTGFYEQYF. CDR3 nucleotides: TGTGCCAGTAGCTCCGGGACAGGGTTTTACGAGCAGTACTTC.

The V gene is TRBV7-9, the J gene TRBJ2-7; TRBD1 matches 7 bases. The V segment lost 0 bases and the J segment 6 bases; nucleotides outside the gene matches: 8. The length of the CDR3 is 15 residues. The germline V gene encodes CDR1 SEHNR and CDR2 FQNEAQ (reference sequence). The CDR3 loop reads CASSLAVGQEREQYF. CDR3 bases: TGTGCCAGCAGCTTAGCGGTTGGACAGGAACGCGAGCAGTACTTC.

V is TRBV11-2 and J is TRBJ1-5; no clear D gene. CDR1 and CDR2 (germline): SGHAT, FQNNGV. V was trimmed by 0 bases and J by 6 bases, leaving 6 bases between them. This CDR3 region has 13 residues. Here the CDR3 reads CASSLEGAQPQHF. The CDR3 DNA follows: TGTGCCAGCAGCTTAGAGGGCGCTCAGCCCCAGCATTTT.

This CDR3 is CASSLGQGETEAFF. CDR3 nucleotide sequence: TGTGCCAGCAGCTTAGGACAGGGGGAAACTGAAGCTTTCTTT. V and J are TRBV7-9 and TRBJ1-1; 9 nucleotides match TRBD1. With V trimmed by 1 base and J by 5 bases, 2 bases remained unmatched. The germline V gene has CDR1 SEHNR and CDR2 FQNEAQ (reference sequence). The length of the CDR3 is 14 residues.

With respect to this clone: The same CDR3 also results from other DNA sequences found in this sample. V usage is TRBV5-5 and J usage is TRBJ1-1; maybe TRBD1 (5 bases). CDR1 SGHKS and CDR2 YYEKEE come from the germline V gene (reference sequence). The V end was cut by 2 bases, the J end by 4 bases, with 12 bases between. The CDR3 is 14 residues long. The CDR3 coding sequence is TGTGCCAGCAGCTTTGGTCAGGGAGGCACTGAAGCTTTCTTT. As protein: CASSFGQGGTEAFF. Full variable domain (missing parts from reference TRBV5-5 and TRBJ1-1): DAGVTQSPTHLIKTRGQQVTLRCSPISGHKSVSWYQQVLGQGPQFIFQYYEKEERGRGNFPDRFSARQFPNYSSELNVNALLLGDSALYLCASSFGQGGTEAFFGQGTRLTVV.

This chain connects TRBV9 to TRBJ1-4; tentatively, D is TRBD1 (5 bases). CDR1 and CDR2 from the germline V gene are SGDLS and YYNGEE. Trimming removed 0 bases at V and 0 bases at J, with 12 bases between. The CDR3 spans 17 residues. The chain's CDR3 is CASSVGHTGATNEKLFF. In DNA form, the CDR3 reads TGTGCCAGCAGCGTAGGACACACGGGGGCAACTAATGAAAAACTGTTTTTT.

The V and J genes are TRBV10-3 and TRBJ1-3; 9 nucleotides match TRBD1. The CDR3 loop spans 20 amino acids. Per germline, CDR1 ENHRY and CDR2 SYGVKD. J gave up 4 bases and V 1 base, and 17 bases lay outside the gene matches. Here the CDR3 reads CAISELLDRGLLMGGNTIYF. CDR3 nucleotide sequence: TGTGCCATCAGTGAGTTGTTGGACAGGGGACTTCTGATGGGAGGAAACACCATATATTTT.

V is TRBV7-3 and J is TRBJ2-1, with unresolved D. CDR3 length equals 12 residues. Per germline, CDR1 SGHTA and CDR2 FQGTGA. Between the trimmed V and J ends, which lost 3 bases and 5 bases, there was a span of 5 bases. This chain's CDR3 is CASSFRNNEQFF. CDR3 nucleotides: TGTGCCAGCAGCTTCAGAAACAATGAGCAGTTCTTC.

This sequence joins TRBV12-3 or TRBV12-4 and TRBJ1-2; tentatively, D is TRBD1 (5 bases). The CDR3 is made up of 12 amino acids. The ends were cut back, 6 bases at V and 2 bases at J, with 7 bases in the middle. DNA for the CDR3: TGTGCCAGCAGGGAGGGGAACTATGGCTACACCTTC. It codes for CASREGNYGYTF.

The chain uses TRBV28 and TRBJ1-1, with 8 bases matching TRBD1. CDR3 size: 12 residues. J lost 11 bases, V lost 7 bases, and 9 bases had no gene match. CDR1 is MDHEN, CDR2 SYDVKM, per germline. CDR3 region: CASTQAGGSAFF. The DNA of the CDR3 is TGTGCCAGCACCCAAGCAGGGGGCTCGGCTTTCTTT.

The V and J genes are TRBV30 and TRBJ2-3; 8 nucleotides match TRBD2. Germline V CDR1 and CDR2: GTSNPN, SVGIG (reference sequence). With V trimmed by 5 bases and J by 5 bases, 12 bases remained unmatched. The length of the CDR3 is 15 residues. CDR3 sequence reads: CAWDGIAGRGDTQYF. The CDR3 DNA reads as TGTGCCTGGGACGGTATAGCGGGGAGGGGAGATACGCAGTATTTT.

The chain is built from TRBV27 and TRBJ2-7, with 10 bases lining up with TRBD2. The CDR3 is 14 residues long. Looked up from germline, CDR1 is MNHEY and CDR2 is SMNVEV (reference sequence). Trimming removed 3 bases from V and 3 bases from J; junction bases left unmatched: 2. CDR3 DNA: TGTGCCAGCAGTTTTAAGCGGGAGGGCTACGAGCAGTACTTC. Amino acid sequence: CASSFKREGYEQYF.

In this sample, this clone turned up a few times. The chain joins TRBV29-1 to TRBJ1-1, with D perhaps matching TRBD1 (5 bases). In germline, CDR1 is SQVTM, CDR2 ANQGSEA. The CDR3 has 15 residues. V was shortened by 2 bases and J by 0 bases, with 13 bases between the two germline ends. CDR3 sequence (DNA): TGCAGCGTTGAACCCTGGGGGGGTGTGAACACTGAAGCTTTCTTT. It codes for CSVEPWGGVNTEAFF.

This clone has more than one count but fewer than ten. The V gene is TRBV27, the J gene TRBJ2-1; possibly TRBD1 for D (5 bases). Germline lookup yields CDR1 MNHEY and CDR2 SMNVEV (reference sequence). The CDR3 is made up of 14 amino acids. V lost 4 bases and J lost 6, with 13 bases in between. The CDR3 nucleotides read TGTGCCAGCAGTTACTCGTGGGGCGGCAATGAGCAGTTCTTC. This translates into CASSYSWGGNEQFF.

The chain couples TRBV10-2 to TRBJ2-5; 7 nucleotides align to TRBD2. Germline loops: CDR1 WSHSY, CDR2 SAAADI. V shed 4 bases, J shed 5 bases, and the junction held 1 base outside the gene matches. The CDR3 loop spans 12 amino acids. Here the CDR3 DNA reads TGCGCCAGCAGTGGGGAGGGGGAGACCCAGTACTTC. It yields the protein CASSGEGETQYF.